This record looks at one T cell receptor (beta chain) sequence and its context. Its antigen is still unknown. The CDR3 extends over 11 amino acids. Trimming took off 6 bases at V and 8 bases at J, with 8 bases between the two ends. This sample is part of a study of T cell responses to AZD1222 COVID-19 vaccine. General study points: Regions 160-218 and 743-854 dominated among vaccine-associated CD4 TCRs spanning spike.

The data were produced by immunoSEQ multiplex PCR, yet TCRdb's version contains in-frame clones alone and is incomplete. The sample shows some 200,000 clones, about 94% of them seen only once. This chain joins TRBV12-3 or TRBV12-4 and TRBJ2-1; no reliable D call. This TCR was recovered from an adult who received the MenACWY meningococcal vaccine as a control. The sequencing here drew on peripheral blood, taken 28 days after the second dose of the MenACWY control vaccine. The CDR3 protein is CASRDRDEQFF. The CDR3, as DNA: TGTGCCAGCAGGGATAGGGATGAGCAGTTCTTC.